A single sample gave rise to the 21 T cell receptor beta chains below, sequenced in a study of response to subunit inactivated influenza vaccine. MiXCR was run by TCRdb on the RT-PCR reads, yielding one entry per CDR3 protein. The sample consists of about 190,000 distinct CDR3 sequences, approximately 15% of them appearing once. Here the sequenced sample was CD8+ T cells sorted from PBMCs, taken more than 4 days after vaccination. These receptors were taken from a man in his fifties or sixties who received an inactivated influenza vaccine.

The CDR3 coding sequence is TGTGCCTGGAGTGCGGGCAACTACGAGCAGTACTTC. It yields the protein CAWSAGNYEQYF. This sequence joins TRBV30 and TRBJ2-7, with D hard to call. CDR3 length: 12 amino acids. Trimming removed 1 base from V and 3 bases from J, with 7 bases in between. Looked up from germline, CDR1 is GTSNPN and CDR2 is SVGIG (reference sequence). Full variable domain (missing parts from reference TRBV30 and TRBJ2-7): SQTIHQWPATLVQPVGSPLSLECTVEGTSNPNLYWYRQAAGRGLQLLFYSVGIGQISSEVPQNLSASRPQDRQFILSSKKLLLSDSGFYLCAWSAGNYEQYFGPGTRLTVT.

Ten or more counts support this clonotype. The rearrangement links TRBV20-1 to TRBJ2-1, with TRBD2 matching over 8 bases. CDR1 and CDR2 (germline): DFQATT, SNEGSKA (reference sequence). V shed 5 bases and J 8 bases; nucleotides not matched to a gene: 11. The CDR3 runs to 14 residues. CDR3 protein: CSAYHFTSGYEQFF. The DNA of the CDR3 is TGCAGTGCTTACCACTTCACTAGCGGCTATGAGCAGTTCTTC.

This clonotype has only a few counts. V usage is TRBV9 and J usage is TRBJ2-7, with a possible D match to TRBD2 (7 bases). Germline V gene lookup returns CDR1 SGDLS and CDR2 YYNGEE. V lost 0 bases to trimming and J lost 8 bases, with 15 bases between them. The CDR3 covers 14 residues. In nucleotides, the CDR3 is TGTGCCAGCAGCGTAGCGGTGGGCGGGGGCAAGCAGTACTTC. It yields the protein CASSVAVGGGKQYF.

The sample holds a few counts of this clonotype. V gene TRBV6-1 combines with J gene TRBJ2-1; 10 nucleotides align to TRBD2. The J segment lost 6 bases and the V segment lost 6 bases, leaving 8 bases of the junction unmatched. The length of the CDR3 is 15 residues. Germline loops: CDR1 MNHNS, CDR2 SASEGT. In DNA form, the CDR3 reads TGTGCCAGCAGGCCAATGGGACTAGCGTCCAATGAGCAGTTCTTC. Protein product: CASRPMGLASNEQFF.

The table lists this clonotype with many counts. V usage is TRBV12-3 or TRBV12-4 and J usage is TRBJ2-5; unclear D gene. Deletions cut 1 base from V and 5 bases from J, with 8 bases between. The CDR3 covers 13 residues. The CDR3 bases are TGTGCCAGCAGTTTAGTAGCTTATGAGACCCAGTACTTC. Translated, it gives CASSLVAYETQYF.

V usage is TRBV5-6 and J usage is TRBJ2-3, with 9 bases identical to TRBD1. The J segment lost 2 bases and the V segment lost 4 bases, leaving 5 bases of the junction unmatched. Germline CDR1 is SGHDT and CDR2 is YYEEEE. The CDR3 has 15 residues. CDR3 sequence reads: CASSRDRVFTDTQYF. CDR3 sequence (DNA): TGTGCCAGCAGCAGGGACAGGGTTTTCACAGATACGCAGTATTTT.

The chain combines TRBV27 with TRBJ2-2, with 9 bases lining up with TRBD2. Germline trimming cut 1 base from V and 5 bases from J; bases unmatched to any gene: 5. This CDR3 has 16 residues. Per germline, CDR1 MNHEY and CDR2 SMNVEV (reference sequence). DNA of the CDR3: TGTGCCAGCAGTTTATTTAGCGGGAGAAGAACCGGGGAGCTGTTTTTT. Translated, it gives CASSLFSGRRTGELFF.

The rearrangement uses TRBV19 and TRBJ2-7; D may be TRBD2 (5 bases). This CDR3 contains 15 residues. Per germline, CDR1 LNHDA and CDR2 SQIVND (reference sequence). The V gene lost 2 bases and the J gene lost 1 base, with 12 bases spanning the gap. CDR3 protein: CASSIMSGESYEQYF. CDR3 nucleotides: TGTGCCAGTAGTATAATGAGTGGGGAGTCCTACGAGCAGTACTTC.

This rearrangement joins TRBV20-1 to TRBJ2-2, with D hard to call. Trimming pared 0 bases from V and 0 bases from J, leaving 11 bases between. The CDR3 totals 16 residues. Germline CDR1 is DFQATT and CDR2 is SNEGSKA (reference sequence). Written as DNA, the CDR3 is TGCAGTGCTAGAGATCTGGGAAAACCGAACACCGGGGAGCTGTTTTTT. Amino acids: CSARDLGKPNTGELFF.

This clonotype came up many times. The chain employs TRBV20-1 and TRBJ2-7; the D gene could be TRBD1 or TRBD2 (5 bases each). This CDR3 region has 14 residues. Germline-derived CDR1 and CDR2 are DFQATT and SNEGSKA (reference sequence). V shed 5 bases and J shed 0 bases, with 14 bases lying between them. CDR3 amino acids: CSAHHEGPSYEQYF. The CDR3 region has the DNA TGCAGTGCTCATCATGAGGGACCCTCCTACGAGCAGTACTTC.

The chain is built from TRBV18 and TRBJ2-7; 7 bases line up with TRBD1. The CDR3 spans 15 residues. CDR1 and CDR2 (germline): KGHSH, LQKENI. The ends lost 2 bases at V and 2 bases at J; junction bases unmatched: 6. Here the CDR3 reads CASSPSPDRAYEQYF. The DNA for the CDR3 is TGTGCCAGCTCACCAAGCCCAGACAGGGCCTACGAGCAGTACTTC.

This clonotype was counted a few times. A much larger clone differs from this one at a single base, so this may be a read error. V usage is TRBV11-2 and J usage is TRBJ2-7; 10 positions agree with TRBD1. The V and J ends lost 5 bases and 2 bases, in that order; junction bases with no gene match: 3. Germline loops: CDR1 SGHAT, CDR2 FQNNGV. The CDR3 is 14 residues long. CDR3 bases: TGTGCCAGCAGCCGCGGGACAGGGGCCTACGAGCAGTACTTC. Amino acids: CASSRGTGAYEQYF.

The table lists this clonotype with a few counts. V is TRBV7-9 and J is TRBJ2-2; possibly TRBD1 for D (6 bases). CDR3 length: 17 amino acids. V was shortened by 5 bases and J by 6 bases, with 22 bases between the two germline ends. Germline V lookup: CDR1 SEHNR, CDR2 FQNEAQ (reference sequence). This CDR3 is CASSPPKMKQGPGELFF. CDR3 DNA: TGTGCCAGCAGCCCGCCGAAGATGAAACAGGGTCCCGGGGAGCTGTTTTTT. Full variable domain (outside the CDR3, taken from reference TRBV7-9 and TRBJ2-2): DTGVSQNPRHKITKRGQNVTFRCDPISEHNRLYWYRQTLGQGPEFLTYFQNEAQLEKSRLLSDRFSAERPKGSFSTLEIQRTEQGDSAMYLCASSPPKMKQGPGELFFGEGSRLTVL.

This clonotype was seen many times. CDR3 sequence reads: CASSNGQGRSGEQYF. CDR3 bases: TGTGCCAGCAGCAACGGACAGGGGAGGTCGGGCGAGCAGTACTTC. The chain joins TRBV7-8 to TRBJ2-7; 9 nucleotides match TRBD1. Germline V CDR1 and CDR2: SGHVS, FQNEAQ. V lost 5 bases and J lost 6; bases outside the gene matches: 11. This CDR3 has 15 residues.

The genes are TRBV7-6 and TRBJ2-1, with a possible D match to TRBD2 (5 bases). The ends were cut back, 3 bases at V and 6 bases at J, with 9 bases in the middle. This CDR3 is built from 13 residues. Germline CDR1 is SGHVS and CDR2 is FNYEAQ. The CDR3 DNA reads TGTGCCAGCAGCTTCTCACTAGGCAATGAGCAGTTCTTC. Residues: CASSFSLGNEQFF.

The chain couples TRBV5-6 to TRBJ1-4; a weak D match, TRBD1 (6 bases). In germline, CDR1 is SGHDT, CDR2 YYEEEE. The CDR3 totals 13 residues. V lost 7 bases to trimming and J lost 3 bases, with 10 bases between them. The CDR3, as DNA: TGTGCCAGCCCCAGGGGCCCTAATGAAAAACTGTTTTTT. Translation: CASPRGPNEKLFF.

The chain couples TRBV7-9 to TRBJ2-6; no reliable D call. The CDR3 is 15 amino acids. Germline CDR1 reads SEHNR; CDR2 reads FQNEAQ (reference sequence). Trimming removed 0 bases from V and 0 bases from J, with 3 bases in between. DNA for the CDR3: TGTGCCAGCAGCTTAGCGTTCTCTGGGGCCAACGTCCTGACTTTC. Translating gives CASSLAFSGANVLTF.

This sequence joins TRBV10-3 and TRBJ2-5, with D possibly being TRBD2 (5 bases). In germline, CDR1 is ENHRY, CDR2 SYGVKD. Trimming pared 3 bases from V and 4 bases from J, leaving 15 bases between. This CDR3 has 15 amino acids. CDR3 protein: CAISDPPGYTETQYF. The CDR3 coding sequence is TGTGCCATCAGTGACCCCCCGGGATATACAGAGACCCAGTACTTC.

The chain couples TRBV11-1 to TRBJ2-1; the match to TRBD2 covers 10 bases. The ends lost 1 base at V and 3 bases at J; junction bases unmatched: 9. This CDR3 is 18 amino acids long. The germline V gene has CDR1 SGHAT and CDR2 FQDESV (reference sequence). In DNA form, the CDR3 reads TGTGCCAGCAGCTTAGGCCCTGGACTAGCGGACCACTACAATGAGCAGTTCTTC. Its protein product is CASSLGPGLADHYNEQFF.

This clonotype was counted only a few times. The CDR3 here is CASSPPAGVYGYTF. CDR3 nucleotides: TGTGCCAGCTCACCTCCCGCTGGCGTCTATGGCTACACCTTC. The rearrangement joins TRBV18 to TRBJ1-2, with no clear D. The length of the CDR3 is 14 residues. The V gene's germline CDR1 is KGHSH and CDR2 LQKENI. Trimming took 3 bases from V and 4 from J, leaving 12 bases between them.

This clonotype was counted between two and nine times. The V call is TRBV14, the J call TRBJ1-6, with TRBD1 matching over 7 bases. Unmatched junction bases numbered 6, after V lost 3 bases and J lost 7 bases. Looked up from germline, CDR1 is SGHDN and CDR2 is FVKESK. The CDR3 runs 15 residues. CDR3 loop: CASSHRGTENSPLHF. CDR3 nucleotide sequence: TGTGCCAGCAGCCATCGCGGGACAGAGAATTCACCCCTCCACTTT.